A single sample gave rise to the 3 T cell receptor beta chains below, sequenced in a study of T cell repertoires in cytomegalovirus infection. These receptors lack a known antigen. A single record per CDR3 protein comes from TCRdb applying MiXCR to the reads. Of about 310,000 distinct CDR3 sequences in the sample, 20% to 25% are singletons; the top ten hold about an eighth. The sequencing here drew on cultured PBMCs, taken from culture after CMV antigen stimulation. These receptor sequences come from a human donor in good health (CMV status not recorded). Some clones in this sample may be carry-over from other donors' samples.

This clonotype was detected only a few times. The chain recombines TRBV6-8 with TRBJ1-1; no clear D. Germline V lookup: CDR1 MNHGY, CDR2 SAAAGT. The ends were cut back, 2 bases at V and 1 base at J, with 8 bases in the middle. The CDR3 runs to 14 residues. The CDR3 DNA sequence: TGTGCCAGCAGTTACACATCGGGGAACACTGAAGCTTTCTTT. It translates to CASSYTSGNTEAFF.

V gene TRBV5-1 combines with J gene TRBJ2-5; 7 nucleotides align to TRBD1. V was clipped by 4 bases and J by 0 bases; unmatched bases: 6. This CDR3 is built from 15 residues. CDR1 and CDR2 from the germline V gene are SGHRS and YFSETQ. This CDR3 is CASSPSTGYQETQYF. The CDR3 nucleotides are TGCGCCAGCAGCCCATCGACAGGGTACCAAGAGACCCAGTACTTC.

The rearrangement uses TRBV20-1 and TRBJ2-7; D is perhaps TRBD1 (6 bases). The CDR3 consists of 14 residues. CDR1 is DFQATT, CDR2 SNEGSKA, per germline (reference sequence). V gave up 6 bases and J gave up 3 bases, with 18 bases separating them. Here the CDR3 reads CSAVRQAQSYEQYF. CDR3 nucleotides: TGCAGTGCCGTCAGACAGGCGCAAAGCTACGAGCAGTACTTC.